Included here is one T cell receptor (beta chain) sequence, with context. The antigen it recognizes is unknown. The junction and the germline gene differ at one end; a read error may be behind it. Libraries of naive CD8 T cells were built from anywhere between roughly 17,000 and 1,100,000 sorted cells, with 10%, 30% or 50% of the purified RNA used. Naive CD8 T cells, defined as CD8+CD4-CCR7+CD45RA+, were FACS-sorted into RLT Plus buffer on a BD FACSAria II. Detection sensitivity was tested by spiking Jurkat RNA equal to ten or so TCR copies' worth into samples containing about 17,000-1,000,000 naive CD8 T cells. CD8 T cells were enriched with RosetteSep CD8+ T Cell Enrichment Cocktail and Ficoll-Paque, followed by ACK red cell lysis. Its CDR3 holds 15 amino acids, cysteine through phenylalanine. Only CDR3 DNA is held: 45 bases, read in frame from base 1. Looking up the germline V gene yields CDR1 SGHRS and CDR2 YFSETQ.

The library was prepared using PCR. Sequencer: Illumina HiSeq 4000. Bulk TCR libraries were made following a previously described method, with the TCR primers given in Table S5. The Qiagen AllPrep DNA/RNA kit was used to purify total RNA. Before any analysis, reads coming from multiple sequencing runs of the same library were combined into one pool. The study's processing was this. Reads were retained only if the reads had an exact TCR constant sequence, and the retained reads were trimmed to 150 nt and grouped according to their 12-nt molecular barcodes. Reads inside each barcode group were sub-clustered using a 15% Levenshtein threshold, and a quality-weighted consensus sequence was constructed for each RNA molecule. Non-functional sequences were excluded, and lower-count sequences lying one edit away from another sequence were also excluded. Based on fitting two negative binomial distributions, any barcode sub-cluster with under 20% of the maximum read count was discarded. TCRdb cleaned the public reads at Q25 with fastp, built clones with MiXCR and kept in-frame beta chains. Each entry merges the rows of one CDR3 protein and shows their most common DNA and genes. It is TCRdb's table, rather than the study itself, that gives the V and J calls and clone size. Within this sample are around 470,000 distinct CDR3 sequences, with around a fifth of them counted one time only. Around 0.84% of the sample comes from the top ten.

These data come from a study of molecular identifiers for immune sequencing clone quantification (dated by TCRdb to 2017 to 2018). Study-wide context: For a replicate experiment, RNA from roughly 21,000 or 96,000 naive CD8 T cells was divided into five aliquots, and four of the five aliquots were sequenced. The study was a methods study using CD8 T cells to benchmark molecular-identifier clustering-based TCR repertoire sequencing (MIDCIRS) and TCR RNA copy counting. Overall study outcomes, separate from this receptor: About 3 recovered TCR RNA copies per cell were obtained by modeling, versus about 10 by digital PCR, implying a capture efficiency of around 28%. In CMV-specific effector cells, clones with more than 20 RNA copies contained over 98% of molecules, whereas in naive cells such clones contained under 1% of molecules. A single cell's worth of spiked-in Jurkat TCR RNA was reported detectable even among 750,000 to 1,000,000 naive CD8 T cells. Spiked-in Jurkat TCR RNA (approximately 10 copies' worth), which is not part of the donor repertoire, was contained in the naive libraries. Highly expanded clone sizes could be underestimated because identical TCR molecules may share a barcode. When barcode sub-clustering was not used, chimeric consensus sequences inflated TCR diversity, with chimeras reaching as high as 47%.

Material for sequencing was naive CD8+ T cells from blood, with Jurkat cell RNA spiked in. Explained via the paper, the cell subset or site label denotes: FACS-sorted CD8+CD4-CCR7+CD45RA+ naive T cells. The TCR sequence derives from a human donor in good health. Some libraries in this study had Jurkat cell RNA spiked in. The chain links TRBV5-1 with TRBJ2-5, and TRBD1 matches 11 of the central bases. Read as DNA, the sequence is TGCGCCAACAGCCCCGGACAGGGGGCATGGGAGACCCAGTACTTC. Translated, this gives CANSPGQGAWETQYF.